The source of this T cell receptor beta chain is a study of blood T cell repertoires in COVID-19. Study-wide context: The United States, Italy and Spain supplied acute and convalescent COVID-19 samples.

Generated by immunoSEQ multiplex PCR, the TCRdb table keeps only in-frame clones and is missing some. The table lists about 180,000 clones, more than 75% of them singletons. The CDR3 sequence is 15 residues long. Germline V gives CDR1 MNHEY, CDR2 SMNVEV (reference sequence). V lost 6 bases and J lost 0; bases outside the gene matches: 6. Seattle enrolled patients during active infection and tracked them longitudinally. Sequencing was performed on peripheral blood. The V gene is TRBV27, the J gene TRBJ2-7; 9 positions match TRBD2. This receptor was identified in a person aged 70 to 80 with COVID-19, enrolled during active disease. Here the CDR3 DNA reads TGTGCCAGCAGGTATAGCGGGAGCCCCTCCTACGAGCAGTACTTC. This encodes CASRYSGSPSYEQYF.